The 17 T cell receptor beta chains in this list originate from one sample, sequenced in a study of CD8 T cells in ankylosing spondylitis. These receptors have no known antigen. Study-level points and caveats: Apparently characteristic of ankylosing spondylitis blood was a TCR beta motif (about eight highly homologous variants).

TCRdb processed the 5' RACE reads anew with MiXCR; each CDR3 protein has one entry. There are more than 650,000 distinct CDR3 sequences in the sample; 10% to 15% occur only once, and roughly 0.51% lies in the top ten. Material for sequencing was blood, either unsorted or a sorted T cell fraction (not recorded which). These receptors were taken from a male donor with ankylosing spondylitis.

This clonotype was counted a few times. The chain combines TRBV20-1 with TRBJ2-3; 7 bases match TRBD1. V dropped 2 bases and J dropped 4; count of bases not matched to a gene: 9. Looked up from germline, CDR1 is DFQATT and CDR2 is SNEGSKA (reference sequence). CDR3 size: 15 residues. The CDR3 region is CSARLTGVRSDTQYF. CDR3 nucleotide sequence: TGCAGTGCTAGACTCACAGGGGTACGATCAGATACGCAGTATTTT.

The chain links TRBV7-8 to TRBJ2-3; TRBD2 is a possible D gene (5 bases). Germline V gives CDR1 SGHVS, CDR2 FQNEAQ. V lost 5 bases and J lost 3, with 18 bases in between. The CDR3 has 16 amino acids. CDR3 in amino acids: CASSLNGAVGTDTQYF. CDR3 nucleotide sequence: TGTGCCAGCAGCCTTAACGGAGCGGTCGGGACAGATACGCAGTATTTT.

The chain uses TRBV5-1 and TRBJ2-3; unclear D gene. The ends were cut back, 5 bases at V and 1 base at J, with 8 bases in the middle. This CDR3 contains 13 residues. Germline V gene lookup returns CDR1 SGHRS and CDR2 YFSETQ. The CDR3 DNA follows: TGCGCCAGCAGTAATCTAGGCACAGATACGCAGTATTTT. Protein: CASSNLGTDTQYF.

This clonotype turned up a few times. CDR3 coding DNA: TGCAGCGTTGCCCAACTAGCGGGAGGTTTCTCCTACGAGCAGTACTTC. Translation: CSVAQLAGGFSYEQYF. V gene TRBV29-1 combines with J gene TRBJ2-7, with 12 bases identical to TRBD2. The ends lost 4 bases at V and 0 bases at J; junction bases unmatched: 7. The CDR3 contains 16 residues. Germline loops: CDR1 SQVTM, CDR2 ANQGSEA.

The table lists this clonotype with many counts. The chain joins TRBV6-5 to TRBJ2-7, with D perhaps matching TRBD2 (5 bases). Germline CDR1 is MNHEY and CDR2 is SVGAGI. The CDR3 has 15 residues. Trimming removed 4 bases from V and 4 bases from J, with 17 bases in between. The CDR3 DNA sequence: TGTGCCAGCAGTTCCACCGGGATCTCCCGGTACGAGCAGTACTTC. It codes for CASSSTGISRYEQYF.

This rearrangement joins TRBV5-1 to TRBJ1-2; D possibly corresponds to TRBD1 (5 bases). This CDR3 has 14 residues. Per germline, CDR1 SGHRS and CDR2 YFSETQ. Trimming pared 2 bases from V and 4 bases from J, leaving 12 bases between. The CDR3 region is CASSFLLQGYGYTF. The CDR3 DNA reads as TGCGCCAGCAGCTTTTTGCTCCAGGGCTATGGCTACACCTTC.

In this sample, this clonotype turned up a few times. The V call is TRBV10-3, the J call TRBJ2-1; 11 positions agree with TRBD2. The V gene end was trimmed by 2 bases and the J gene end by 7 bases; junction bases not matched to a gene: 13. Germline V gene lookup returns CDR1 ENHRY and CDR2 SYGVKD. The CDR3 is 18 residues long. The CDR3 is CAISEKRGRGLAANEQFF. CDR3 in DNA: TGTGCCATCAGTGAGAAGCGGGGGCGGGGACTAGCGGCTAATGAGCAGTTCTTC.

The gene calls are TRBV5-5 and TRBJ2-3; D remains ambiguous. Germline-derived CDR1 and CDR2 are SGHKS and YYEKEE (reference sequence). Trimming took off 4 bases at V and 5 bases at J, with 14 bases between the two ends. This CDR3 is 14 amino acids long. In DNA, the CDR3 is TGTGCCAGCAGCCCTGGGCCCCTCAGAGATACGCAGTATTTT. Translation gives CASSPGPLRDTQYF.

At least ten counts were recorded for this clonotype. This chain uses TRBV15 with TRBJ1-1; D is possibly TRBD1 (5 bases). Trimming removed 1 base from V and 4 bases from J, with 10 bases in between. Germline V gene lookup returns CDR1 LNHNV and CDR2 YYDKDF (reference sequence). The CDR3 consists of 14 residues. The CDR3 is CATSRVGDGTEAFF. The DNA of the CDR3 is TGTGCCACCAGCAGAGTGGGGGACGGCACTGAAGCTTTCTTT.

In this sample, this clonotype turned up a few times. The junction departs from the called germline gene at one end, perhaps through a read error. The chain has TRBV7-2 and TRBJ2-3, with 12 nucleotides matching TRBD2. The germline gives CDR1 SGHTA, CDR2 FQGNSA. The length of the CDR3 is 16 residues. The CDR3 DNA reads as TGTGCCAGCAGCCTAGCGGGAGGGAGTAACACAGATACGCAGTATTTT. It translates to CASSLAGGSNTDTQYF.

The chain carries TRBV9 and TRBJ1-6; 7 bases align to TRBD1. CDR3 size: 15 residues. CDR1 SGDLS and CDR2 YYNGEE come from the germline V gene. With V trimmed by 3 bases and J by 6 bases, 6 bases remained unmatched. This chain's CDR3 is CASSALGQSNSPLHF. The CDR3 region has the DNA TGTGCCAGCAGCGCCTTGGGACAGAGTAATTCACCCCTCCACTTT.

This clonotype was counted ten times or more. The chain carries TRBV20-1 and TRBJ2-3, with 9 nucleotides matching TRBD2. After removal of 7 bases from V and 4 bases from J, the junction contained 9 bases not matched to a gene. The length of the CDR3 is 14 residues. CDR1 is DFQATT, CDR2 SNEGSKA, per germline (reference sequence). In DNA, the CDR3 is TGCAGTGAGGCGGGAGGGCCTTTCTCAGATACGCAGTATTTT. As protein: CSEAGGPFSDTQYF.

There are many counts of this clonotype. CDR3 coding DNA: TGTGCCAGCAGCTTAGAACAGAGTTACTATGGCTACACCTTC. Translated, it gives CASSLEQSYYGYTF. The V call is TRBV7-2, the J call TRBJ1-2; no clear D. In germline, CDR1 is SGHTA, CDR2 FQGNSA. The CDR3 spans 14 residues. Trimming pared 1 base from V and 3 bases from J, leaving 9 bases between.

The CDR3 DNA reads as TGTGCCAGCAGCTTACGGGTTGGGGGCCTAAATTCACCCCTCCACTTT. This encodes CASSLRVGGLNSPLHF. The rearrangement uses TRBV7-8 and TRBJ1-6; possible D gene TRBD1, 6 bases. The CDR3 loop spans 16 amino acids. V was pared by 2 bases and J by 7 bases, with 15 bases between. From germline, CDR1 is SGHVS and CDR2 FQNEAQ.

This clonotype was detected only a few times. This chain links TRBV27 with TRBJ1-5, with D tentatively TRBD1 (6 bases). Trimming stripped 6 bases from V and 1 base from J, with 16 bases between. This CDR3 region has 16 residues. CDR1 is MNHEY, CDR2 SMNVEV, per germline (reference sequence). The CDR3 loop is CASRDQGTGSNQPQHF. The DNA of the CDR3 is TGTGCCAGCAGAGACCAGGGGACGGGGAGCAATCAGCCCCAGCATTTT.

This clonotype was detected ten times or more. The chain links TRBV20-1 to TRBJ1-6; D is uncertain. This CDR3 region has 16 residues. Trimming stripped 0 bases from V and 0 bases from J, with 9 bases between. The V gene's germline CDR1 is DFQATT and CDR2 SNEGSKA (reference sequence). CDR3 sequence: CSAREAGSSYNSPLHF. The CDR3 DNA is TGCAGTGCTAGAGAGGCCGGGAGCTCCTATAATTCACCCCTCCACTTT.

This clonotype was counted between two and nine times. The chain links TRBV9 to TRBJ2-1, with TRBD2 identical over 9 bases. J lost 7 bases, V lost 0 bases, and 5 bases had no gene match. This CDR3 has 15 residues. Germline V gene lookup returns CDR1 SGDLS and CDR2 YYNGEE. In DNA form, the CDR3 reads TGTGCCAGCAGCGTAGTTAGCGGGAGCTGGAATGAGCAGTTCTTC. Amino acids: CASSVVSGSWNEQFF.